Below are 19 T cell receptor beta chains sequenced from a single sample in a study of cytomegalovirus exposure and HLA in healthy donors. The PCR made use of 60 Vbeta and 13 Jbeta primers. The table came from immunoSEQ multiplex PCR; TCRdb's copy has only in-frame clones and leaves some out. The sample consists of 120,000 to 150,000 clones, roughly two thirds of them appearing once. Sequencing input: PBMCs. These receptor sequences come from a woman aged 40 to 49 in good health and CMV-seronegative.

The J gene is TRBJ1-2, the V gene TRBV5-1, with 9 bases aligning to TRBD1. Germline CDR1 is SGHRS and CDR2 is YFSETQ. This CDR3 comprises 15 residues. The V segment lost 0 bases and the J segment 8 bases; nucleotides outside the gene matches: 8. In DNA form, the CDR3 reads TGCGCCAGCAGCTTGGAAGGGACAGGGATTGAAGGCTACACCTTC. Translating it yields CASSLEGTGIEGYTF. The full variable domain, rest sourced from reference TRBV5-1 and TRBJ1-2, is KAGVTQTPRYLIKTRGQQVTLSCSPISGHRSVSWYQQTPGQGLQFLFEYFSETQRNKGNFPGRFSGRQFSNSRSEMNVSTLELGDSALYLCASSLEGTGIEGYTFGSGTRLTVV.

This rearrangement joins TRBV7-2 to TRBJ2-3; TRBD2 matches 12 bases. Per the germline V gene, CDR1 is SGHTA and CDR2 is FQGNSA. V dropped 3 bases and J dropped 6; count of bases not matched to a gene: 10. The CDR3 runs 17 residues. CDR3 in amino acids: CASSLLAGGSLGDTQYF. The CDR3 nucleotides are TGTGCCAGCAGCTTGCTAGCGGGGGGGAGTTTGGGGGATACGCAGTATTTT.

This clone has a single count. The gene calls are TRBV11-2 and TRBJ1-1; TRBD1 is a possible D gene (5 bases). Trimming left V 5 bases short and J 3 bases short, with 16 bases between. CDR1 and CDR2 (germline): SGHAT, FQNNGV. The CDR3 extends over 15 amino acids. The CDR3 loop reads CASSPPGGGYTEAFF. The CDR3, as DNA: TGTGCCAGCAGCCCACCGGGGGGGGGATACACTGAAGCTTTCTTT. Full variable domain (missing parts from reference TRBV11-2 and TRBJ1-1): EAGVAQSPRYKIIEKRQSVAFWCNPISGHATLYWYQQILGQGPKLLIQFQNNGVVDDSQLPKDRFSAERLKGVDSTLKIQPAKLEDSAVYLCASSPPGGGYTEAFFGQGTRLTVV.

This sequence joins TRBV2 and TRBJ1-5, with D unclear. The CDR3 runs to 14 residues. Germline V gene lookup returns CDR1 SNHLY and CDR2 FYNNEI. V dropped 0 bases and J dropped 2 bases, with 5 bases sitting between them. The CDR3: CASSEATRNQPQHF. As DNA, the CDR3 is TGTGCCAGCAGTGAAGCTACACGCAATCAGCCCCAGCATTTT.

The chain combines TRBV15 with TRBJ2-4, with TRBD1 matching over 8 bases. Trimming at V came to 1 base and at J to 3 bases, leaving 2 bases not matched to a gene. The CDR3 length is 15 residues. CDR1 and CDR2 from the germline V gene are LNHNV and YYDKDF (reference sequence). CDR3 protein: CATSRGGQDKNIQYF. The CDR3 DNA reads as TGTGCCACCAGCAGAGGGGGACAGGACAAAAACATTCAGTACTTC. Based on the CDR3 plus reference TRBV15 and TRBJ2-4, the full variable domain is DAMVIQNPRYQVTQFGKPVTLSCSQTLNHNVMYWYQQKSSQAPKLLFHYYDKDFNNEADTPDNFQSRRPNTSFCFLDIRSPGLGDTAMYLCATSRGGQDKNIQYFGAGTRLSVL.

This sequence joins TRBV7-9 and TRBJ1-3, with D possibly matching TRBD1 (6 bases). V lost 4 bases and J lost 4, with 17 bases in between. There are 16 residues in the CDR3. The V gene's germline CDR1 is SEHNR and CDR2 FQNEAQ (reference sequence). The DNA of the CDR3 is TGTGCCAGCAGCTCCCAGGGACAAATAGCCGGAAACACCATATATTTT. Amino acids: CASSSQGQIAGNTIYF.

The rearrangement joins TRBV6-1 to TRBJ2-5; D possibly corresponds to TRBD2 (6 bases). The CDR3 consists of 15 residues. Germline V gives CDR1 MNHNS, CDR2 SASEGT. V lost 11 bases, J lost 3 bases, and 22 bases lay in between. The CDR3 protein is CAAAGLTAPKETQYF. Written as DNA, the CDR3 is TGTGCCGCAGCGGGCCTGACAGCTCCTAAAGAGACCCAGTACTTC.

This chain connects TRBV7-2 to TRBJ2-1, with 7 bases fitting TRBD1. The CDR3 covers 16 residues. V was pared by 3 bases and J by 3 bases, with 8 bases of the junction left unmatched. CDR1 and CDR2 (germline): SGHTA, FQGNSA. DNA for the CDR3: TGTGCCAGCAGCTTCCTCAGGACAGGAGTCTACAATGAGCAGTTCTTC. Its protein product is CASSFLRTGVYNEQFF. The complete variable domain, with remaining parts taken from reference TRBV7-2 and TRBJ2-1, reads GAGVSQSPSNKVTEKGKDVELRCDPISGHTALYWYRQSLGQGLEFLIYFQGNSAPDKSGLPSDRFSAERTGGSVSTLTIQRTQQEDSAVYLCASSFLRTGVYNEQFFGPGTRLTVL.

The table lists this clone with a few counts. This rearrangement joins TRBV6-5 to TRBJ2-1; 7 bases agree with TRBD2. Trimming removed 6 bases from V and 4 bases from J; junction bases left unmatched: 9. The CDR3 length is 15 residues. CDR1 is MNHEY and CDR2 is SVGAGI in the germline V gene. The CDR3 sequence is CASSPGGGVYNEQFF. The CDR3 DNA sequence: TGTGCCAGCAGCCCTGGGGGGGGAGTTTACAATGAGCAGTTCTTC.

Written as DNA, the CDR3 is TGTGCCAGCAGCTTCCGGGGGGGGTTCACCGGGGAGCTGTTTTTT. This gives the protein CASSFRGGFTGELFF. This chain links TRBV11-2 with TRBJ2-2; 8 bases line up with TRBD2. Germline CDR1 is SGHAT and CDR2 is FQNNGV. V gave up 3 bases and J gave up 4 bases; unmatched junction bases: 4. This CDR3 contains 15 residues.

The V gene is TRBV2, the J gene TRBJ1-5; D ambiguous. The CDR3 covers 15 residues. V gave up 4 bases and J gave up 7 bases, with 17 bases separating them. Germline-derived CDR1 and CDR2 are SNHLY and FYNNEI. This chain's CDR3 is CASSVGRLLRQPQHF. The DNA of the CDR3 is TGTGCCAGCAGTGTGGGGAGGCTCCTGAGACAGCCCCAGCATTTT. The complete variable domain, with remaining parts taken from reference TRBV2 and TRBJ1-5, reads EPEVTQTPSHQVTQMGQEVILRCVPISNHLYFYWYRQILGQKVEFLVSFYNNEISEKSEIFDDQFSVERPDGSNFTLKIRSTKLEDSAMYFCASSVGRLLRQPQHFGDGTRLSIL.

Concerning this clone: Different DNA sequences within this sample yield the same CDR3. The chain is built from TRBV28 and TRBJ1-2; 8 positions agree with TRBD1. Germline assignment: CDR1 MDHEN and CDR2 SYDVKM. V dropped 6 bases and J dropped 4; count of bases not matched to a gene: 4. The CDR3 extends over 13 amino acids. CDR3 region: CASSLGQGYGYTF. Written as DNA, the CDR3 is TGTGCCAGCAGCCTAGGACAGGGCTATGGCTACACCTTC.

In this sample, this clone turned up a few times. The V call is TRBV28, the J call TRBJ1-1; D is perhaps TRBD1 (5 bases). Germline V lookup: CDR1 MDHEN, CDR2 SYDVKM. V was cut by 5 bases and J by 5 bases, with 6 bases left in between. CDR3 size: 11 residues. The CDR3, as DNA: TGTGCCAGCAGTAGGGGTACTGAAGCTTTCTTT. Translated: CASSRGTEAFF.

The chain combines TRBV19 with TRBJ2-2, with D possibly TRBD2 on 5 matching bases. CDR3 length: 15 amino acids. V was clipped by 5 bases and J by 5 bases, with 15 bases between them. CDR1 and CDR2 from the germline V gene are LNHDA and SQIVND (reference sequence). The CDR3 loop reads CASSSGVSGTGELFF. The CDR3 coding sequence is TGTGCCAGTAGTTCAGGTGTTTCGGGGACCGGGGAGCTGTTTTTT.

This clone showed up just a few times. This chain connects TRBV5-4 to TRBJ2-5; TRBD1 is a possible D gene (5 bases). The CDR3 length is 14 residues. Trimming removed 0 bases from V and 2 bases from J, with 8 bases in between. Germline CDR1 SGHNT, CDR2 YYREEE (reference sequence). The CDR3 loop is CASSLAGNQETQYF. CDR3 coding DNA: TGTGCCAGCAGCTTGGCAGGGAATCAAGAGACCCAGTACTTC. Based on the CDR3 plus reference TRBV5-4 and TRBJ2-5, the full variable domain is ETGVTQSPTHLIKTRGQQVTLRCSSQSGHNTVSWYQQALGQGPQFIFQYYREEENGRGNFPPRFSGLQFPNYSSELNVNALELDDSALYLCASSLAGNQETQYFGPGTRLLVL.

This chain joins TRBV5-1 and TRBJ1-3; no definite D call. V shed 0 bases and J shed 3 bases, with 13 bases lying between them. CDR1 and CDR2 (germline): SGHRS, YFSETQ. The CDR3 runs to 16 residues. This CDR3 reads CASSLVGMIGGNTIYF. The CDR3 DNA follows: TGCGCCAGCAGCTTGGTCGGGATGATAGGTGGAAACACCATATATTTT. Full variable domain (missing parts from reference TRBV5-1 and TRBJ1-3): KAGVTQTPRYLIKTRGQQVTLSCSPISGHRSVSWYQQTPGQGLQFLFEYFSETQRNKGNFPGRFSGRQFSNSRSEMNVSTLELGDSALYLCASSLVGMIGGNTIYFGEGSWLTVV.

Only a few counts were recorded for this clone. The J gene is TRBJ1-4, the V gene TRBV5-1; TRBD1 agrees at 8 bases. The CDR3 has 16 residues. V shed 2 bases, J shed 8 bases, and the junction held 11 bases outside the gene matches. From germline, CDR1 is SGHRS and CDR2 YFSETQ. CDR3 coding DNA: TGCGCCAGCAGCTTCTGGGCAGGGACAGGCCTCGAAAAACTGTTTTTT. It encodes CASSFWAGTGLEKLFF.

This clone was observed a handful of times. V gene TRBV10-3 combines with J gene TRBJ1-5; D is possibly TRBD1 (6 bases). Per the germline V gene, CDR1 is ENHRY and CDR2 is SYGVKD. V gave up 6 bases and J gave up 4 bases, with 16 bases separating them. The CDR3 sequence is 15 residues long. The DNA of the CDR3 is TGTGCCATCAGCCCTGGACAGCAGAATAATCAGCCCCAGCATTTT. Encoded protein: CAISPGQQNNQPQHF.

Here the CDR3 DNA reads TGTGCCAGCAGTCTGACACTTAGAACTGAAGCTTTCTTT. As protein: CASSLTLRTEAFF. V is TRBV27 and J is TRBJ1-1; D unresolved. CDR1 is MNHEY and CDR2 is SMNVEV in the germline V gene (reference sequence). This CDR3 contains 13 residues. Between the trimmed V and J ends, which lost 5 bases and 5 bases, there was a span of 12 bases.